A selection of T cell receptor beta chains follows, all from one sample in a study of blood T cell repertoires in COVID-19. Clones were sequenced by immunoSEQ multiplex PCR, and TCRdb holds only the in-frame ones, with some missing. The sample holds about 240,000 clones, approximately 84% seen once. Sequencing was performed on PBMCs or T cells enriched from blood (not recorded which). The receptors derive from a woman between 40 and 55 years old with acute COVID-19. CDR3s include the opening cysteine and the closing phenylalanine or tryptophan. Each record gives: J gene, D gene, CDR3 length, clone size, V gene, CDR3 protein, CDR3 DNA. D genes are given only for firm matches. The size field is filled for only some rows; it gives once, few, many or a size class.

j_call: TRBJ1-2
d_call: NA
cdr3_length: 11
clone_size: NA
v_call: TRBV6-5
cdr3_aa: CASSYGQREAF
cdr3_nt: TGTGCCAGCAGTTACGGGCAGCGGGAGGCCTTC

j_call: TRBJ2-7
d_call: TRBD2
cdr3_length: 15
clone_size: NA
v_call: TRBV11-3
cdr3_aa: CASSLEVGGVYEQYF
cdr3_nt: TGTGCCAGCAGCTTAGAAGTTGGGGGGGTCTACGAGCAGTACTTC

j_call: TRBJ2-1
d_call: TRBD2
cdr3_length: 16
clone_size: NA
v_call: TRBV6-5
cdr3_aa: CASSSTIAGTYNEQFF
cdr3_nt: TGTGCCAGCAGTTCGACCATAGCGGGAACCTACAATGAGCAGTTCTTC

j_call: TRBJ1-1
d_call: TRBD1
cdr3_length: 11
clone_size: NA
v_call: TRBV12-3/TRBV12-4
cdr3_aa: CASSKGQLTFF
cdr3_nt: TGTGCCAGCAGCAAGGGACAGTTAACTTTCTTT

j_call: TRBJ1-3
d_call: TRBD1
cdr3_length: 14
clone_size: NA
v_call: TRBV5-4
cdr3_aa: CASSSGQGRNTIYF
cdr3_nt: TGTGCCAGCAGCTCCGGACAGGGACGAAACACCATATATTTT

j_call: TRBJ2-1
d_call: TRBD1
cdr3_length: 15
clone_size: NA
v_call: TRBV27
cdr3_aa: CASSWDRGSYNEQFF
cdr3_nt: TGTGCCAGCAGTTGGGACAGGGGGTCCTACAATGAGCAGTTCTTC

j_call: TRBJ1-2
d_call: TRBD1
cdr3_length: 15
clone_size: NA
v_call: TRBV20-1
cdr3_aa: CSASSTGQSYYGYTF
cdr3_nt: TGCAGTGCTAGTAGTACGGGACAGAGTTACTATGGCTACACCTTC

j_call: TRBJ2-1
d_call: NA
cdr3_length: 13
clone_size: NA
v_call: TRBV11-3
cdr3_aa: CASSLGAEDEQFF
cdr3_nt: TGTGCCAGCAGCTTAGGGGCGGAGGATGAGCAGTTCTTC

j_call: TRBJ2-3
d_call: TRBD2
cdr3_length: 14
clone_size: NA
v_call: TRBV10-2
cdr3_aa: CASSDSGVTDTQYF
cdr3_nt: TGCGCCAGCAGTGATAGCGGGGTCACAGATACGCAGTATTTT

j_call: TRBJ2-3
d_call: TRBD2
cdr3_length: 17
clone_size: once
v_call: TRBV7-2
cdr3_aa: CASSLRAAGGGTDTQYF
cdr3_nt: TGTGCCAGCAGCTTACGAGCAGCGGGAGGGGGCACAGATACGCAGTATTTT

j_call: TRBJ1-5
d_call: NA
cdr3_length: 15
clone_size: once
v_call: TRBV19
cdr3_aa: CASSSTGLGNQPQHF
cdr3_nt: TGTGCCAGTAGTTCCACAGGGCTCGGCAATCAGCCCCAGCATTTT

j_call: TRBJ2-4
d_call: TRBD2
cdr3_length: 17
clone_size: once
v_call: TRBV9
cdr3_aa: CASSPTGLAGEVNIQYF
cdr3_nt: TGTGCCAGCAGCCCGACGGGACTAGCGGGAGAAGTGAACATTCAGTACTTC

j_call: TRBJ1-1
d_call: NA
cdr3_length: 14
clone_size: NA
v_call: TRBV3-1/TRBV3-2
cdr3_aa: CASSPQGRDTEAFF
cdr3_nt: TGTGCCAGCAGCCCACAGGGTCGGGACACTGAAGCTTTCTTT

j_call: TRBJ1-1
d_call: TRBD1
cdr3_length: 15
clone_size: NA
v_call: TRBV9
cdr3_aa: CASSGRQGQNTEAFF
cdr3_nt: TGTGCCAGCAGCGGGCGACAGGGACAGAACACTGAAGCTTTCTTT

j_call: TRBJ2-7
d_call: NA
cdr3_length: 13
clone_size: once
v_call: TRBV5-4
cdr3_aa: CASSPEGIRRQYF
cdr3_nt: TGTGCCAGCAGCCCCGAGGGTATTCGCCGGCAGTACTTC

j_call: TRBJ1-3
d_call: NA
cdr3_length: 13
clone_size: NA
v_call: TRBV2
cdr3_aa: CASSEQGGNTIYF
cdr3_nt: TGTGCCAGCAGTGAGCAGGGTGGAAACACCATATATTTT

j_call: TRBJ2-1
d_call: TRBD2
cdr3_length: 16
clone_size: NA
v_call: TRBV24-1
cdr3_aa: CATSEHSGRPYNEQFF
cdr3_nt: TGTGCCACCAGTGAACATAGCGGGAGGCCATACAATGAGCAGTTCTTC

j_call: TRBJ2-2
d_call: TRBD2
cdr3_length: 17
clone_size: once
v_call: TRBV7-2
cdr3_aa: CASSLVSAGGWTGELFF
cdr3_nt: TGTGCCAGCAGCTTAGTTTCGGCGGGAGGATGGACCGGGGAGCTGTTTTTT

j_call: TRBJ2-7
d_call: TRBD2
cdr3_length: 17
clone_size: NA
v_call: TRBV7-2
cdr3_aa: CASSFDSPGTSSYEQYF
cdr3_nt: TGTGCCAGCAGCTTTGATTCCCCCGGGACTAGCTCCTACGAGCAGTACTTC

j_call: TRBJ2-7
d_call: TRBD2
cdr3_length: 14
clone_size: NA
v_call: TRBV10-1
cdr3_aa: CASSENGRPYEQYF
cdr3_nt: TGCGCCAGCAGTGAGAACGGGAGGCCCTACGAGCAGTACTTC

j_call: TRBJ2-7
d_call: NA
cdr3_length: 13
clone_size: NA
v_call: TRBV6-5
cdr3_aa: CASTSGSPYEQYF
cdr3_nt: TGTGCCAGCACCTCAGGGTCTCCCTACGAGCAGTACTTC

j_call: TRBJ1-6
d_call: NA
cdr3_length: 15
clone_size: few
v_call: TRBV19
cdr3_aa: CASSAGLSYNSPLHF
cdr3_nt: TGTGCCAGTAGTGCAGGGCTCTCCTATAATTCACCCCTCCACTTT

j_call: TRBJ2-1
d_call: NA
cdr3_length: 14
clone_size: NA
v_call: TRBV5-1
cdr3_aa: CASSLELARGEQFF
cdr3_nt: TGCGCCAGCAGCTTGGAATTAGCCAGGGGTGAGCAGTTCTTC

j_call: TRBJ1-2
d_call: TRBD1
cdr3_length: 11
clone_size: once
v_call: TRBV7-6
cdr3_aa: CASSSGQGSTF
cdr3_nt: TGTGCCAGCAGCTCGGGACAGGGGTCCACCTTC

j_call: TRBJ1-5
d_call: TRBD1
cdr3_length: 16
clone_size: NA
v_call: TRBV28
cdr3_aa: CASSPSRDSENQPQHF
cdr3_nt: TGTGCCAGCAGTCCCTCCCGGGACAGCGAAAATCAGCCCCAGCATTTT

j_call: TRBJ2-4
d_call: TRBD2
cdr3_length: 13
clone_size: NA
v_call: TRBV6-5
cdr3_aa: CASSYSGRDIQYF
cdr3_nt: TGTGCCAGCAGTTACTCCGGGAGGGACATTCAGTACTTC

j_call: TRBJ1-2
d_call: NA
cdr3_length: 13
clone_size: NA
v_call: TRBV6-1
cdr3_aa: CASSESRGSGYTF
cdr3_nt: TGTGCCAGCAGTGAATCTCGGGGGAGCGGCTACACCTTC

j_call: TRBJ2-2
d_call: NA
cdr3_length: 14
clone_size: NA
v_call: TRBV15
cdr3_aa: CATSRDLASGELFF
cdr3_nt: TGTGCCACCAGCAGAGATCTTGCGTCCGGGGAGCTGTTTTTT

j_call: TRBJ2-7
d_call: TRBD2
cdr3_length: 17
clone_size: NA
v_call: TRBV7-9
cdr3_aa: CASSLSGSGRADYEQYF
cdr3_nt: TGTGCCAGCAGCTTATCGGGGAGCGGGAGGGCCGACTACGAGCAGTACTTC

j_call: TRBJ2-7
d_call: NA
cdr3_length: 14
clone_size: NA
v_call: TRBV3-1/TRBV3-2
cdr3_aa: CASSQGSLPGLEYF
cdr3_nt: TGTGCCAGCAGCCAAGGCAGCCTCCCGGGACTGGAGTACTTC

j_call: TRBJ1-2
d_call: TRBD1
cdr3_length: 15
clone_size: NA
v_call: TRBV27
cdr3_aa: CASSSLSGTAYGYTF
cdr3_nt: TGTGCCAGCAGTTCACTCTCCGGGACAGCTTATGGCTACACCTTC

j_call: TRBJ2-1
d_call: TRBD2
cdr3_length: 14
clone_size: NA
v_call: TRBV14
cdr3_aa: CASSQGLASNEQFF
cdr3_nt: TGTGCCAGCAGCCAAGGACTAGCGAGCAATGAGCAGTTCTTC